The sample holds many counts of the clone carrying this T cell receptor beta chain. Antigen unknown. Amplification yielded TCR beta CDR3 regions, with RNA transcripts as the source. The TCR CDR3 first-round RT-PCR relied on the HTBI primer set. TCRdb re-called the multiplex PCR reads with MiXCR, one entry per CDR3 protein. Of around 300,000 distinct CDR3 sequences in the sample, about an eighth are singletons; the top ten hold almost 8%. Per germline, CDR1 DFQATT and CDR2 SNEGSKA (reference sequence). Trimming pared 4 bases from V and 4 bases from J, leaving 18 bases between. The CDR3 length is 15 residues. The source of the sample is a study of T cells in Graves' hyperthyroidism and ophthalmopathy. These patients, aged 18 to 65, had recently diagnosed hyperthyroidism lasting under 2 months. Findings and limits, study-wide: Most expanded thyroid clonotypes above 0.001 recurred in blood. The model made its ophthalmopathy prediction, and onset followed a median about 6 months later.

The clonotype was recovered from a woman aged 25 to 39 with Graves' hyperthyroidism that later progressed to Graves' ophthalmopathy. This rearrangement joins TRBV20-1 to TRBJ2-3; D is perhaps TRBD2 (6 bases). Sequencing was performed on blood. CDR3 region: CSATGRTRGPDTQYF. CDR3 nucleotides: TGCAGTGCTACCGGGAGAACTCGCGGCCCAGATACGCAGTATTTT.